The text below deals with one TCR beta chain. The trim removed 4 bases at V and 0 bases at J, leaving 5 bases unmatched. The CDR3 loop spans 15 amino acids. The data were obtained in a study of Graves' ophthalmopathy and Graves' hyperthyroidism. RNA transcripts provided the template for amplifying TCR beta CDR3 regions. Amplification began with first-round RT-PCR using HTBI primers, then second-round multiplex PCR was performed. TCRdb re-called the multiplex PCR reads with MiXCR, one entry per CDR3 protein. This repertoire shows 560,000 or so distinct CDR3 sequences, approximately 37% found once; its top ten account for about 4.2%.

The receptor was derived from an adult man with Graves' hyperthyroidism. Sequenced: peripheral blood or thyroid tissue (not recorded which). The chain employs TRBV12-3 or TRBV12-4 and TRBJ2-7, with 8 bases lining up with TRBD1. CDR3 bases: TGTGCCAGCAGTTCTACCGGGACAGGCTCCTACGAGCAGTACTTC. It is translated as CASSSTGTGSYEQYF.